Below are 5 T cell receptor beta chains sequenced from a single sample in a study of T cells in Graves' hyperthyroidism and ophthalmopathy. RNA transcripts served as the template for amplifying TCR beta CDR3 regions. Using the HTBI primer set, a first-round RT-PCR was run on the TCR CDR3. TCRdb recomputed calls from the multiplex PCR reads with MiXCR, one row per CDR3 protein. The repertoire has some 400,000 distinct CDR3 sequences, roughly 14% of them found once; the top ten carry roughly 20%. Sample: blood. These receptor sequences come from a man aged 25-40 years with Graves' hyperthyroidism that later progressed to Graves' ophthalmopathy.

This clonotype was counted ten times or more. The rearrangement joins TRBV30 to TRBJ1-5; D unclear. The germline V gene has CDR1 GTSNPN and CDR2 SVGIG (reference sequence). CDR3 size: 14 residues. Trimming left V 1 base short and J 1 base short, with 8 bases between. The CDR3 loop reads CAWSDGGSNQPQHF. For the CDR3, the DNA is TGTGCCTGGAGTGATGGAGGGAGCAATCAGCCCCAGCATTTT.

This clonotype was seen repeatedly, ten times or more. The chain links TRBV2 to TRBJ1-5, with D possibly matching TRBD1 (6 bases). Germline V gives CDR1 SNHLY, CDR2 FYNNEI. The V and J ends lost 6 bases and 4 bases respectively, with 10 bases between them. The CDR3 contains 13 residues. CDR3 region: CASSAGTNQPQHF. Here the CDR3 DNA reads TGTGCCAGCAGCGCCGGGACAAATCAGCCCCAGCATTTT.

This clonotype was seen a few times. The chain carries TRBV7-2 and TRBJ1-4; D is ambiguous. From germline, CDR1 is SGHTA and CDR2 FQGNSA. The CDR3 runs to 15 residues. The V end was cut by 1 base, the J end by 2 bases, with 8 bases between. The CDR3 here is CASSLVKFTNEKLFF. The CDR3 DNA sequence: TGTGCCAGCAGCTTAGTAAAGTTTACTAATGAAAAACTGTTTTTT. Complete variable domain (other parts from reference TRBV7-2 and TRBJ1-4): GAGVSQSPSNKVTEKGKDVELRCDPISGHTALYWYRQSLGQGLEFLIYFQGNSAPDKSGLPSDRFSAERTGGSVSTLTIQRTQQEDSAVYLCASSLVKFTNEKLFFGSGTQLSVL.

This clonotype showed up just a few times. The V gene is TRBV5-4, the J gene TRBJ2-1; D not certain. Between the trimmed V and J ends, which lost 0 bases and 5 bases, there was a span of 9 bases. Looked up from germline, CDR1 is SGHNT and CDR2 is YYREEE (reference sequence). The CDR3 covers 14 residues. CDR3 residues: CASSLEGLDNEQFF. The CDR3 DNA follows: TGTGCCAGCAGCTTGGAGGGTCTTGACAATGAGCAGTTCTTC.

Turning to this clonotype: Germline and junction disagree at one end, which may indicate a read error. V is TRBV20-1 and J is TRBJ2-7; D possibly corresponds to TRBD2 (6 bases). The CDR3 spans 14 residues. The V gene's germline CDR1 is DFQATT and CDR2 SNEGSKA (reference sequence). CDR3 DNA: TGCAGTGCTCGGACTTCCTCGACTAGGTACGATCAGTACTTC. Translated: CSARTSSTRYDQYF.